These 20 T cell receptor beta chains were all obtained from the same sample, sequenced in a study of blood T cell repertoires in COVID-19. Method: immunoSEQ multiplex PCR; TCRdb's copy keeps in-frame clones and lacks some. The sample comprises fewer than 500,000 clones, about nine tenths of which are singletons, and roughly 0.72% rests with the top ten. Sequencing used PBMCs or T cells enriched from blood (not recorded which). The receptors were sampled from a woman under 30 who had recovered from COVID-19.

The CDR3 reads CASTYAAGAGANVLTF. DNA of the CDR3: TGTGCCAGCACCTACGCGGCGGGCGCTGGGGCCAACGTCCTGACTTTC. The V and J genes are TRBV5-6 and TRBJ2-6, with a possible D match to TRBD2 (5 bases). Germline V gene data show CDR1 as SGHDT and CDR2 as YYEEEE. V was shortened by 6 bases and J by 2 bases, with 15 bases between the two germline ends. The CDR3 extends over 16 amino acids.

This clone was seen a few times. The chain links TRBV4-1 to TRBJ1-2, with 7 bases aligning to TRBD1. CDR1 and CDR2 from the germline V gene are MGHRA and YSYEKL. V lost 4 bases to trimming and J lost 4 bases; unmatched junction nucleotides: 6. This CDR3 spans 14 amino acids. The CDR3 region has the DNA TGCGCCAGCAGCCCTGGACAGGCGCTCTATGGCTACACCTTC. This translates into CASSPGQALYGYTF.

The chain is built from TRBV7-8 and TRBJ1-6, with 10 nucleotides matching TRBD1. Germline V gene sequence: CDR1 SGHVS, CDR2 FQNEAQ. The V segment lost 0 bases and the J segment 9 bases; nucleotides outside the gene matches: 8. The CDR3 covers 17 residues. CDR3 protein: CASSLARTGGKGSPLHF. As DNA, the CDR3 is TGTGCCAGCAGCTTAGCCCGGACAGGGGGAAAGGGTTCACCCCTCCACTTT.

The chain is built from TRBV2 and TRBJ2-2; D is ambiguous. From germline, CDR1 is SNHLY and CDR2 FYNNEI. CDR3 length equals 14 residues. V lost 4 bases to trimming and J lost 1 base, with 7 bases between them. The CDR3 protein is CASSGGENTGELFF. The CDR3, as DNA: TGTGCCAGCAGTGGAGGCGAGAACACCGGGGAGCTGTTTTTT.

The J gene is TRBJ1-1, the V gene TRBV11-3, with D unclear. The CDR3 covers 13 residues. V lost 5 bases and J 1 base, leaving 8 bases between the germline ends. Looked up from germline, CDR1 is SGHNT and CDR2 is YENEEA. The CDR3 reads CASSHDTNTEAFF. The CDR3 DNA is TGTGCCAGCAGCCATGACACGAACACTGAAGCTTTCTTT.

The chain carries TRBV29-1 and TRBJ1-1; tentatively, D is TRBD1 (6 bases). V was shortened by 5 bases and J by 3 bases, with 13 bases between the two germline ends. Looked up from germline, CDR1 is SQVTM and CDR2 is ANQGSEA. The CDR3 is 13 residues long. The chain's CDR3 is CSVLQGRDTEAFF. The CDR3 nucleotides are TGCAGCGTTCTACAGGGAAGGGACACTGAAGCTTTCTTT.

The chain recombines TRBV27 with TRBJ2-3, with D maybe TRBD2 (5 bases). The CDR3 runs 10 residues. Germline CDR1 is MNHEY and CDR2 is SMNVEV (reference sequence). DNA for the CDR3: TGTAGAGGGTGCCCAGATACGCAGTATTTT. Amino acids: CRGCPDTQYF.

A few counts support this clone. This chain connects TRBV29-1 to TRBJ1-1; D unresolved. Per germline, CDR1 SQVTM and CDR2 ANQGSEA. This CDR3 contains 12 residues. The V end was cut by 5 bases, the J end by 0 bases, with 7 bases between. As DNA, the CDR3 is TGCAGCGTTACCCCAGTGAACACTGAAGCTTTCTTT. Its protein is CSVTPVNTEAFF.

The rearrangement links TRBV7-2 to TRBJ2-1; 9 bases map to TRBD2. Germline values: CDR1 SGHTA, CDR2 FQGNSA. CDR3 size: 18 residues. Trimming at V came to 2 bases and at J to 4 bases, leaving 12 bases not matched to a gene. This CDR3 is CASSLNTPRLADYNEQFF. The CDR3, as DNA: TGTGCCAGCAGCTTAAATACTCCTCGACTAGCGGATTACAATGAGCAGTTCTTC.

The CDR3 DNA is TGTGCCAGCAGCTTAGCGGCAGTAACCTACAATGAGCAGTTCTTC. The encoded protein is CASSLAAVTYNEQFF. This chain uses TRBV7-2 with TRBJ2-1; D not resolved. Trimming shortened V by 0 bases and J by 2 bases, and 8 bases separated the two germline ends. There are 15 residues in the CDR3. Germline V gene sequence: CDR1 SGHTA, CDR2 FQGNSA.

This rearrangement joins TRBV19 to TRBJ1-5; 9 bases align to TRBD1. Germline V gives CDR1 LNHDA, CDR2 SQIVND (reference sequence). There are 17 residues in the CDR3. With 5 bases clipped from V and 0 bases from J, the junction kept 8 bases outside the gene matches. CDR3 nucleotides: TGTGCCAGTAGTCCTCGGACAGGGGCGTATAGCAATCAGCCCCAGCATTTT. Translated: CASSPRTGAYSNQPQHF.

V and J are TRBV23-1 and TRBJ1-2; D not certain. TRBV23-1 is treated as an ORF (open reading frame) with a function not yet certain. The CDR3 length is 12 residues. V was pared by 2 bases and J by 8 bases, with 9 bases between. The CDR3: CASSQSEEGYTF. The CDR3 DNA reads TGCGCCAGCAGTCAAAGCGAGGAGGGCTACACCTTC.

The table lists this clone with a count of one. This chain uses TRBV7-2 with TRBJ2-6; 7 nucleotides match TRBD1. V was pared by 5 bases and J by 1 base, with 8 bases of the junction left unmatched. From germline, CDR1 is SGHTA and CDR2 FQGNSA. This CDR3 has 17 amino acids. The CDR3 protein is CASSPHPTGSGANVLTF. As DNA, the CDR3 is TGTGCCAGCAGCCCGCACCCGACAGGGTCTGGGGCCAACGTCCTGACTTTC.

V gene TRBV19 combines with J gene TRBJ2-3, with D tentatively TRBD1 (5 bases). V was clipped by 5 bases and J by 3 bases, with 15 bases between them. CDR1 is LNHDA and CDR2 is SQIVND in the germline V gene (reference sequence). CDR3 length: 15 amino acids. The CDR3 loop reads CASSLSGWSTDTQYF. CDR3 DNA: TGTGCCAGTAGTCTCTCAGGGTGGAGTACAGATACGCAGTATTTT.

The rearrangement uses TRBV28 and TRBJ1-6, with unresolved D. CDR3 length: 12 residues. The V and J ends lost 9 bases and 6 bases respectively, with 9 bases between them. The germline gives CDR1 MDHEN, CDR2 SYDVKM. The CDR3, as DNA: TGTGCCAGTCGAATCGGTAATTCACCCCTCCACTTT. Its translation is CASRIGNSPLHF.

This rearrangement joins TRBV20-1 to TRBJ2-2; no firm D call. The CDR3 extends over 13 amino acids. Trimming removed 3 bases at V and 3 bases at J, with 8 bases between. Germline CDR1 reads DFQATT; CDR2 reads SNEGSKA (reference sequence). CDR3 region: CSASGGYTGELFF. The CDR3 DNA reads TGCAGTGCTAGTGGCGGTTACACCGGGGAGCTGTTTTTT.

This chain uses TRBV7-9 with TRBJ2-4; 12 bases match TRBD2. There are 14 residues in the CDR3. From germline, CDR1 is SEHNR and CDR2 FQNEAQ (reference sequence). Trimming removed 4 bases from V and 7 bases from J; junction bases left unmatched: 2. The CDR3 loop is CASSSGLAGNIQYF. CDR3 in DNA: TGTGCCAGCAGCTCCGGACTAGCGGGGAACATTCAGTACTTC.

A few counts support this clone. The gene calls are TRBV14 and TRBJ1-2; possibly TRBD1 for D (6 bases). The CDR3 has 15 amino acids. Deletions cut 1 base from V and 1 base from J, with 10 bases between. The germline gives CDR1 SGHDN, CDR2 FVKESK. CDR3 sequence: CASSQVAGVNYGYTF. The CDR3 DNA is TGTGCCAGCAGCCAAGTGGCAGGGGTTAACTATGGCTACACCTTC. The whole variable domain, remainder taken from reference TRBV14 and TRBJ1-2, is EAGVTQFPSHSVIEKGQTVTLRCDPISGHDNLYWYRRVMGKEIKFLLHFVKESKQDESGMPNNRFLAERTGGTYSTLKVQPAELEDSGVYFCASSQVAGVNYGYTFGSGTRLTVV.

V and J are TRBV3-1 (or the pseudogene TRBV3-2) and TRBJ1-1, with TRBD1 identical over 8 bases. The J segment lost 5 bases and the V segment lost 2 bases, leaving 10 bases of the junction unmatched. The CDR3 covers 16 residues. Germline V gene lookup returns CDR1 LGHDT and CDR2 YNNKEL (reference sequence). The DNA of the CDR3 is TGTGCCAGCAGCCAAAATGTAGGACAGGGCGGAACTGAAGCTTTCTTT. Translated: CASSQNVGQGGTEAFF.

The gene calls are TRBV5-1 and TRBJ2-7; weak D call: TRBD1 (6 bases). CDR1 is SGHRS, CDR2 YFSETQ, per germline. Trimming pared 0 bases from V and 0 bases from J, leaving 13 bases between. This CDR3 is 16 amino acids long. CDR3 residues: CASSLGPQGHSYEQYF. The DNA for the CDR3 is TGCGCCAGCAGCTTGGGTCCACAGGGCCACTCCTACGAGCAGTACTTC.